This TCR beta chain was profiled in a study of OX40 agonist ivuxolimab in advanced cancers. Study-level results: Antigen specificity was not determined for the expanded peripheral T cells.

Worth noting for this clone: Its antigen is undetermined.

Assay used: immunoSEQ multiplex PCR; TCRdb lists only in-frame clones, some missing. Here the sample spans tens of thousands of clones, roughly 87% being singletons. The timepoints at which blood was sampled were baseline, cycle 4 day 1, and cycle 7 day 1. The V and J ends lost 8 bases and 5 bases respectively, with 15 bases between them. Per the germline V gene, CDR1 is WSHSY and CDR2 is SAAADI. The CDR3 consists of 14 residues. The receptor was isolated from an adult with an advanced solid tumor such as melanoma, head and neck, liver or kidney cancer. This chain links TRBV10-2 with TRBJ1-4; possible D gene TRBD1, 5 bases. The sequenced sample was CD4+ or CD8+ T cells sorted from blood, obtained in a trial of the OX40 agonist ivuxolimab. For the CDR3, the DNA is TGCGCCAGCTCGCCGGGACTCACCAATGAAAAACTGTTTTTT. It translates to CASSPGLTNEKLFF.